The next 22 T cell receptor beta chains were all read from a single sample in a study of blood T cell repertoires in COVID-19 (dated by TCRdb to the early 2020s). Receptors were amplified or captured by the immunoSEQ multiplex PCR assay. Here the immuneACCESS table is served through TCRdb, limited to in-frame sequences with V and J called. Missing clones are a known gap in these copies; in checked studies unresolved V genes cover under half, and the rest lacks a known reason. This sample is represented by 350,000 to 500,000 clones; 70% to 90% of them were singletons. The ten largest account for less than 1.5% of the sample. The specimen was PBMCs or T cells enriched from blood (not recorded which). Receptors originate from a woman aged 18-29 years who had been exposed to COVID-19.

The rearrangement joins TRBV24-1 to TRBJ2-5; D not resolved. V lost 3 bases to trimming and J lost 5 bases, with 3 bases between them. CDR1 and CDR2 from the germline V gene are KGHDR and SFDVKD. CDR3 size: 11 residues. The CDR3 DNA is TGTGCCACCAGTGATCTTGAGACCCAGTACTTC. It translates to CATSDLETQYF.

The chain combines TRBV19 with TRBJ2-2; D not resolved. The V gene lost 7 bases and the J gene lost 6 bases, with 12 bases spanning the gap. Germline assignment: CDR1 LNHDA and CDR2 SQIVND (reference sequence). The length of the CDR3 is 13 residues. The CDR3 DNA reads TGTGCCAGTACCATCGGGTCGGCCGGGGAGCTGTTTTTT. This translates into CASTIGSAGELFF.

This clone was seen only a few times. This chain joins TRBV23-1 and TRBJ2-1; D might be TRBD2 (6 bases). TRBV23-1 is an open reading frame whose function is uncertain. The CDR3 has 20 amino acids. Trimming pared 0 bases from V and 8 bases from J, leaving 29 bases between. The CDR3 nucleotides read TGCGCCAGCAGTCAATCGCAGGGATGCGGGGCGGAGCCTAGCCCCGATGAGCAGTTCTTC. It codes for CASSQSQGCGAEPSPDEQFF.

The chain is built from TRBV6-5 and TRBJ2-5, with 7 bases that match TRBD1. Germline assignment: CDR1 MNHEY and CDR2 SVGAGI. This CDR3 contains 13 residues. V trimming: 5 bases; J trimming: 6 bases; junction bases outside the gene matches: 6. CDR3 residues: CASSKQGIQTQYF. The CDR3 DNA sequence: TGTGCCAGCAGTAAACAGGGGATACAGACCCAGTACTTC.

The rearrangement uses TRBV7-9 and TRBJ1-2; perhaps TRBD1 as D (5 bases). V lost 5 bases and J 11 bases, leaving 18 bases between the germline ends. The CDR3 consists of 13 residues. Germline V gene data show CDR1 as SEHNR and CDR2 as FQNEAQ (reference sequence). The CDR3 loop is CASSVNSGVHYTF. The CDR3 DNA is TGTGCCAGCAGCGTAAACTCGGGGGTGCATTACACCTTC.

The rearrangement links TRBV29-1 to TRBJ2-7; D may be TRBD1 (5 bases). With 4 bases removed from V and 0 bases from J, the gap between germline ends came to 13 bases. Germline V gene sequence: CDR1 SQVTM, CDR2 ANQGSEA. There are 14 residues in the CDR3. The DNA for the CDR3 is TGCAGCGTTGGGGGCAGGACGAGCTCCTACGAGCAGTACTTC. Its protein is CSVGGRTSSYEQYF.

The chain has TRBV11-2 and TRBJ1-4; 8 bases are shared with TRBD1. CDR3 length: 16 amino acids. With V trimmed by 5 bases and J by 8 bases, 13 bases remained unmatched. Per the germline V gene, CDR1 is SGHAT and CDR2 is FQNNGV. For the CDR3, the DNA is TGTGCCAGCAGCCCGAGTCTCGGGACAGGAAGGGAAAAACTGTTTTTT. Translation: CASSPSLGTGREKLFF.

The V gene is TRBV7-9, the J gene TRBJ1-4; TRBD1 matches at 9 bases. The V gene's germline CDR1 is SEHNR and CDR2 FQNEAQ (reference sequence). This CDR3 comprises 15 residues. J lost 4 bases, V lost 4 bases, and 4 bases had no gene match. The CDR3 region is CASSSGQGSNEKLFF. The CDR3 DNA reads TGTGCCAGCAGCTCCGGACAGGGGAGTAATGAAAAACTGTTTTTT.

The V gene is TRBV18, the J gene TRBJ2-5, with 11 bases fitting TRBD2. The junction had 6 bases not matched to a gene; V was cut back by 3 bases and J by 0 bases. The CDR3 spans 17 residues. Per germline, CDR1 KGHSH and CDR2 LQKENI. The CDR3 loop is CASSPYPSGGYQETQYF. DNA for the CDR3: TGTGCCAGCTCACCCTACCCTAGCGGGGGGTACCAAGAGACCCAGTACTTC.

J is TRBJ2-2 and V is TRBV28; D gene uncertain. This CDR3 comprises 11 residues. V dropped 6 bases and J dropped 6 bases, with 5 bases sitting between them. From germline, CDR1 is MDHEN and CDR2 SYDVKM. The CDR3 here is CASSYPGELFF. The CDR3 bases are TGTGCCAGCAGCTACCCCGGGGAGCTGTTTTTT. Full variable domain (missing parts from reference TRBV28 and TRBJ2-2): DVKVTQSSRYLVKRTGEKVFLECVQDMDHENMFWYRQDPGLGLRLIYFSYDVKMKEKGDIPEGYSVSREKKERFSLILESASTNQTSMYLCASSYPGELFFGEGSRLTVL.

This clone has just one count. The CDR3 nucleotides are TGTGCCAGCAGCGTAGCGGGAGGGCTTATCAATGAGCAGTTCTTC. The encoded protein is CASSVAGGLINEQFF. V usage is TRBV6-5 and J usage is TRBJ2-1; TRBD2 agrees at 11 bases. The ends lost 6 bases at V and 6 bases at J; junction bases unmatched: 7. From germline, CDR1 is MNHEY and CDR2 SVGAGI. The CDR3 loop spans 15 amino acids.

The gene calls are TRBV5-5 and TRBJ2-7; TRBD1 aligns across 7 bases. The CDR3 spans 14 residues. Germline assignment: CDR1 SGHKS and CDR2 YYEKEE (reference sequence). V was clipped by 4 bases and J by 0 bases; unmatched bases: 4. CDR3 DNA sequence: TGTGCCAGCAGCGTGGACAGGAACTCCTACGAGCAGTACTTC. Translating gives CASSVDRNSYEQYF.

This rearrangement joins TRBV27 to TRBJ2-2, with 9 bases aligning to TRBD2. CDR3 length: 16 amino acids. V dropped 3 bases and J dropped 4; count of bases not matched to a gene: 6. Germline CDR1 MNHEY, CDR2 SMNVEV (reference sequence). The CDR3 sequence: CASSFGAGGLTGELFF. CDR3 DNA: TGTGCCAGCAGTTTTGGAGCGGGAGGTCTCACCGGGGAGCTGTTTTTT.

The chain employs TRBV19 and TRBJ2-2; 10 bases are a match to TRBD2. The J segment lost 0 bases and the V segment lost 6 bases, leaving 4 bases of the junction unmatched. The CDR3 runs 16 residues. Germline CDR1 is LNHDA and CDR2 is SQIVND (reference sequence). CDR3: CASRISGGSNTGELFF. DNA of the CDR3: TGTGCCAGTAGGATTAGCGGGGGGTCGAACACCGGGGAGCTGTTTTTT.

The V gene is TRBV19, the J gene TRBJ2-7; possible D gene TRBD2, 5 bases. Trimming took off 3 bases at V and 0 bases at J, with 12 bases between the two ends. Germline V CDR1 and CDR2: LNHDA, SQIVND (reference sequence). The CDR3 is 15 amino acids. The CDR3 reads CASSIPREGSYEQYF. As DNA, the CDR3 is TGTGCCAGTAGTATTCCACGGGAAGGCTCCTACGAGCAGTACTTC.

This chain uses TRBV4-3 with TRBJ2-3; a weak D match, TRBD2 (6 bases). V lost 4 bases and J lost 2, with 7 bases in between. CDR1 is LGHNA and CDR2 is YSLEER in the germline V gene. The CDR3 loop spans 13 amino acids. Here the CDR3 DNA reads TGCGCCAGCAGCCTGGACTACACAGATACGCAGTATTTT. This encodes CASSLDYTDTQYF.

The CDR3 DNA is TGTGCCAGCAGCAACAGGGATGGAAACACCATATATTTT. Its protein product is CASSNRDGNTIYF. The chain carries TRBV12-3 or TRBV12-4 and TRBJ1-3; D is perhaps TRBD1 (6 bases). CDR3 size: 13 residues. V dropped 6 bases and J dropped 3 bases, with 9 bases sitting between them.

The DNA for the CDR3 is TGTGCCACCAGCAGTACGACTGCTTATAATTCACCCCTCCACTTT. It yields the protein CATSSTTAYNSPLHF. The V gene is TRBV15, the J gene TRBJ1-6, with no clear D. Germline V gene sequence: CDR1 LNHNV, CDR2 YYDKDF (reference sequence). Trimming took off 3 bases at V and 4 bases at J, with 10 bases between the two ends. The CDR3 sequence is 15 residues long.

This clone was seen once. The V and J genes are TRBV7-8 and TRBJ2-1; 7 nucleotides agree with TRBD2. Germline-derived CDR1 and CDR2 are SGHVS and FQNEAQ. After removal of 8 bases from V and 2 bases from J, the junction contained 9 bases not matched to a gene. The CDR3 runs to 15 residues. The CDR3: CASRSGNFPYNEQFF. The DNA for the CDR3 is TGTGCCAGCCGAAGCGGGAACTTTCCCTACAATGAGCAGTTCTTC.

The table lists this clone with a few counts. The chain couples TRBV9 to TRBJ1-3; 8 bases align to TRBD1. The V and J ends lost 3 bases and 4 bases, in that order; junction bases with no gene match: 6. CDR1 is SGDLS, CDR2 YYNGEE, per germline. There are 15 residues in the CDR3. The CDR3 loop is CASSARQGIGNTIYF. The CDR3, as DNA: TGTGCCAGCAGCGCGAGACAGGGGATCGGAAACACCATATATTTT.

The CDR3 protein is CASRTGGPSYEQYF. The CDR3 coding sequence is TGTGCCAGCAGAACAGGGGGACCCTCCTACGAGCAGTACTTC. The V and J genes are TRBV28 and TRBJ2-7, with TRBD1 matching over 8 bases. The CDR3 sequence is 14 residues long. Germline-derived CDR1 and CDR2 are MDHEN and SYDVKM. V was pared by 6 bases and J by 0 bases, with 4 bases of the junction left unmatched. The full variable domain, in which reference TRBV28 and TRBJ2-7 provide the parts outside the CDR3, is DVKVTQSSRYLVKRTGEKVFLECVQDMDHENMFWYRQDPGLGLRLIYFSYDVKMKEKGDIPEGYSVSREKKERFSLILESASTNQTSMYLCASRTGGPSYEQYFGPGTRLTVT.

The rearrangement joins TRBV7-9 to TRBJ2-5; TRBD2 matches 7 bases. There are 15 residues in the CDR3. Germline loops: CDR1 SEHNR, CDR2 FQNEAQ (reference sequence). V gave up 1 base and J gave up 2 bases; unmatched junction bases: 4. CDR3 in DNA: TGTGCCAGCAGCTTAGGGTCTAGCGGACAAGAGACCCAGTACTTC. Its translation: CASSLGSSGQETQYF.